The 11 T cell receptor beta chains reported below all come from one sample, sequenced in a study of neurological immune-mediated disorders. TCRdb fed the 5' RACE reads into MiXCR, producing one record per CDR3 protein. The repertoire holds about 21,000 distinct CDR3 sequences, with approximately 6.6% as singletons. The sequenced material came from CD8+ T cells from blood. The receptor source for this set is a man between 18 and 35 years old in good health.

This clonotype showed up many times. V usage is TRBV6-2 or TRBV6-3 and J usage is TRBJ2-7; 8 bases line up with TRBD1. J was trimmed by 2 bases and V by 5 bases; bases with no gene match: 14. The CDR3 extends over 17 amino acids. Germline values: CDR1 MNHEY, CDR2 SVGEGT. The CDR3 coding sequence is TGTGCCAGCAGTGCGCCCGCCGGACAGGGCGTGACCTACGAGCAGTACTTC. This gives the protein CASSAPAGQGVTYEQYF.

This clonotype was observed at least ten times. V and J are TRBV10-3 and TRBJ1-5, with unresolved D. Trimming took off 3 bases at V and 1 base at J, with 10 bases between the two ends. This CDR3 is built from 15 residues. Germline CDR1 reads ENHRY; CDR2 reads SYGVKD. The CDR3 coding sequence is TGTGCCATCAGTGACCAGGACGAGAGCAATCAGCCCCAGCATTTT. Protein sequence: CAISDQDESNQPQHF.

The sample holds many counts of this clonotype. This chain links TRBV5-6 with TRBJ1-2, with D maybe TRBD1 (6 bases). The CDR3 runs to 15 residues. The ends were cut back, 2 bases at V and 4 bases at J, with 15 bases in the middle. Germline CDR1 SGHDT, CDR2 YYEEEE. CDR3 nucleotide sequence: TGTGCCAGCAGCTTTTGGGGGGCTACTGGCTATGGCTACACCTTC. Encoded protein: CASSFWGATGYGYTF. Using reference TRBV5-6 and TRBJ1-2 for the parts outside the CDR3, the full variable domain is DAGVTQSPTHLIKTRGQQVTLRCSPKSGHDTVSWYQQALGQGPQFIFQYYEEEERQRGNFPDRFSGHQFPNYSSELNVNALLLGDSALYLCASSFWGATGYGYTFGSGTRLTVV.

This clonotype was seen ten or more times. The rearrangement joins TRBV20-1 to TRBJ2-3; the D is unclear. V was shortened by 5 bases and J by 3 bases, with 12 bases between the two germline ends. The CDR3 has 13 residues. Looked up from germline, CDR1 is DFQATT and CDR2 is SNEGSKA (reference sequence). The CDR3 sequence: CSAVPYMTDTQYF. DNA of the CDR3: TGCAGTGCTGTTCCGTACATGACAGATACGCAGTATTTT.

This clonotype has only a few counts. The genes are TRBV4-3 and TRBJ2-7; possibly TRBD1 for D (5 bases). Germline-derived CDR1 and CDR2 are LGHNA and YSLEER. V lost 4 bases and J 1 base, leaving 14 bases between the germline ends. CDR3 length equals 15 residues. The CDR3 reads CASSPAQGVSYEQYF. In nucleotides, the CDR3 is TGCGCCAGCAGCCCGGCCCAGGGCGTTTCCTACGAGCAGTACTTC.

This clonotype has a count of ten or more. The rearrangement links TRBV24-1 to TRBJ2-3, with 7 bases aligning to TRBD1. The CDR3 covers 15 residues. The germline V gene encodes CDR1 KGHDR and CDR2 SFDVKD. The V segment lost 4 bases and the J segment 0 bases; nucleotides outside the gene matches: 3. CDR3 in DNA: TGTGCCACCAGTGACCCGGACAGGAGCACAGATACGCAGTATTTT. Its protein is CATSDPDRSTDTQYF.

Ten or more counts support this clonotype. The chain has TRBV20-1 and TRBJ1-1; a possible D gene is TRBD1 (6 bases). Germline loops: CDR1 DFQATT, CDR2 SNEGSKA (reference sequence). The CDR3 contains 17 residues. The V end was cut by 6 bases, the J end by 3 bases, with 26 bases between. CDR3 loop: CSATPSPLLQGDTEAFF. The CDR3 DNA follows: TGCAGTGCCACTCCCTCCCCGTTGTTACAGGGAGACACTGAAGCTTTCTTT.

This clonotype was detected ten times or more. The V gene is TRBV2, the J gene TRBJ2-3; perhaps TRBD1 as D (7 bases). V was shortened by 6 bases and J by 3 bases, with 16 bases between the two germline ends. CDR3 length: 15 amino acids. Germline loops: CDR1 SNHLY, CDR2 FYNNEI. Here the CDR3 reads CASSRGAGGTDTQYF. The CDR3 DNA reads TGTGCCAGCAGCCGCGGGGCAGGGGGGACAGATACGCAGTATTTT.

This clonotype was seen ten or more times. The chain combines TRBV7-6 with TRBJ2-7; D is possibly TRBD2 (7 bases). The CDR3 contains 15 residues. V lost 5 bases and J lost 5, with 19 bases in between. Germline CDR1 SGHVS, CDR2 FNYEAQ. In DNA, the CDR3 is TGTGCCAGCAGCCACGGAGGGGGGGGGCGGAACGAGCAGTACTTC. This encodes CASSHGGGGRNEQYF.

This clonotype appeared many times. This chain connects TRBV5-1 to TRBJ2-7; D remains ambiguous. The V and J ends lost 4 bases and 0 bases respectively, with 8 bases between them. Germline CDR1 reads SGHRS; CDR2 reads YFSETQ. The CDR3 has 13 residues. The CDR3 loop is CASSEAISYEQYF. CDR3 DNA: TGCGCCAGCAGCGAGGCAATCTCCTACGAGCAGTACTTC. Full variable domain (missing parts from reference TRBV5-1 and TRBJ2-7): KAGVTQTPRYLIKTRGQQVTLSCSPISGHRSVSWYQQTPGQGLQFLFEYFSETQRNKGNFPGRFSGRQFSNSRSEMNVSTLELGDSALYLCASSEAISYEQYFGPGTRLTVT.

This clonotype was seen at least ten times. The chain carries TRBV5-6 and TRBJ2-5; 7 bases are shared with TRBD1. This CDR3 spans 14 amino acids. Germline loops: CDR1 SGHDT, CDR2 YYEEEE. The ends lost 5 bases at V and 5 bases at J; junction bases unmatched: 9. Here the CDR3 DNA reads TGTGCCAGCAGTCCAGGGGGTGTTTTCGAGACCCAGTACTTC. It codes for CASSPGGVFETQYF.